The rows below give T cell receptor beta chains drawn from one sample of a study of blood T cells in healthy people across ages. TCRdb processed the 5' RACE reads anew with MiXCR; each CDR3 protein has one entry. The data contain some 1.6 million distinct CDR3 sequences, about 32% of them singletons. Material: blood. The receptor set was obtained from a woman in her twenties or thirties in good health. Both conserved end residues are part of each CDR3. Fields, in order: D gene, V gene, J gene, CDR3 length, clone size, CDR3 DNA, CDR3 protein. A D gene is named only where the DNA matches it firmly. Where a row states a size, it is once, few, many or the class of an expanded clone; other rows omit it.

d_call: NA; v_call: TRBV6-1; j_call: TRBJ1-2; cdr3_length: 14; clone_size: once; cdr3_nt: TGTGCCAGCAACCAAGGTCGGGGAGTGGTTGGCTACACCTTC; cdr3_aa: CASNQGRGVVGYTF
d_call: NA; v_call: TRBV29-1; j_call: TRBJ1-1; cdr3_length: 12; clone_size: NA; cdr3_nt: TGCAGCGTTAGCACCGCCGGAACTGAAGCTTTCTTT; cdr3_aa: CSVSTAGTEAFF
d_call: NA; v_call: TRBV12-5; j_call: TRBJ2-1; cdr3_length: 16; clone_size: many; cdr3_nt: TGTGCTAGTGGTTTGACGACAGGGCAGCGGGCCAATGAGCAGTTCTTC; cdr3_aa: CASGLTTGQRANEQFF
d_call: TRBD2; v_call: TRBV13; j_call: TRBJ2-5; cdr3_length: 15; clone_size: few; cdr3_nt: TGTGCCAGCAGGCGAATAGCGGGAGGACAAGAGACCCAGTACTTC; cdr3_aa: CASRRIAGGQETQYF
d_call: TRBD2; v_call: TRBV24-1; j_call: TRBJ2-3; cdr3_length: 16; clone_size: NA; cdr3_nt: TGTGCCACCAGTGATGTCAGCGGGGGGAACACAGATACGCAGTATTTT; cdr3_aa: CATSDVSGGNTDTQYF
d_call: NA; v_call: TRBV20-1; j_call: TRBJ2-1; cdr3_length: 12; clone_size: few; cdr3_nt: TGCAGTGCTAGAACACTCGGCAATGAGCAGTTCTTC; cdr3_aa: CSARTLGNEQFF
d_call: NA; v_call: TRBV5-1; j_call: TRBJ2-7; cdr3_length: 13; clone_size: few; cdr3_nt: TGCGCCAGCCGCAGGGATCCAGCTTACGAGCAGTACTTC; cdr3_aa: CASRRDPAYEQYF
d_call: TRBD1; v_call: TRBV5-1; j_call: TRBJ1-1; cdr3_length: 14; clone_size: few; cdr3_nt: TGCGCCAGCAGCTGGGGGGACAGCGGGACTGAAGCTTTCTTT; cdr3_aa: CASSWGDSGTEAFF
d_call: NA; v_call: TRBV9; j_call: TRBJ2-3; cdr3_length: 16; clone_size: NA; cdr3_nt: TGTGCCAGCAGCGTAGATGGTGGGAGGAAGGGAGATACGCAGTATTTT; cdr3_aa: CASSVDGGRKGDTQYF
d_call: NA; v_call: TRBV9; j_call: TRBJ2-7; cdr3_length: 15; clone_size: NA; cdr3_nt: TGTGCCAGCAGCGAAGGGGAGACAGAATACTACGAGCAGTACTTC; cdr3_aa: CASSEGETEYYEQYF
d_call: TRBD2; v_call: TRBV20-1; j_call: TRBJ2-3; cdr3_length: 17; clone_size: NA; cdr3_nt: TGCAGTGCTAGACTAGGACTAGCGGGAGATATCGCAGATACGCAGTATTTT; cdr3_aa: CSARLGLAGDIADTQYF
d_call: TRBD2; v_call: TRBV9; j_call: TRBJ2-1; cdr3_length: 14; clone_size: NA; cdr3_nt: TGTGCCAGCAGCGCCTCCCTAGCGGGCTATGAGCAGTTCTTC; cdr3_aa: CASSASLAGYEQFF
d_call: NA; v_call: TRBV4-1; j_call: TRBJ2-7; cdr3_length: 16; clone_size: many; cdr3_nt: TGCGCCAGCAGCCAAGAAGGGGGGGCGCTTTCCTACGAGCAGTACTTC; cdr3_aa: CASSQEGGALSYEQYF
d_call: NA; v_call: TRBV7-9; j_call: TRBJ2-7; cdr3_length: 12; clone_size: NA; cdr3_nt: TGTGCCAGCAGCATAGCAGGGTACGAGCAGTACTTC; cdr3_aa: CASSIAGYEQYF
d_call: NA; v_call: TRBV7-3; j_call: TRBJ2-1; cdr3_length: 13; clone_size: few; cdr3_nt: TGTGCCAGCAGCTATGGTCCAGCGGGTGAGCAGTTCTTC; cdr3_aa: CASSYGPAGEQFF
d_call: TRBD1; v_call: TRBV6-5; j_call: TRBJ1-5; cdr3_length: 14; clone_size: NA; cdr3_nt: TGTGCCAGCAGCCGGGACAGCACGGGGGCTGGTCAGCATTTT; cdr3_aa: CASSRDSTGAGQHF
d_call: NA; v_call: TRBV29-1; j_call: TRBJ2-7; cdr3_length: 13; clone_size: many; cdr3_nt: TGCAGCGCCCTGGGTTTGCGGGCGGACGAGCAGTACTTC; cdr3_aa: CSALGLRADEQYF
d_call: NA; v_call: TRBV5-6; j_call: TRBJ2-5; cdr3_length: 16; clone_size: NA; cdr3_nt: TGTGCCAGCAGCTTGGCAGGGACCCAATTTGTAGAGACCCAGTACTTC; cdr3_aa: CASSLAGTQFVETQYF
d_call: NA; v_call: TRBV2; j_call: TRBJ2-5; cdr3_length: 14; clone_size: NA; cdr3_nt: TGTGCCAACAGGAACTCGGGGGCTAGGGGGACCCAGTACTTC; cdr3_aa: CANRNSGARGTQYF
d_call: TRBD1; v_call: TRBV19; j_call: TRBJ2-5; cdr3_length: 14; clone_size: NA; cdr3_nt: TGTGCCAGTGCGGACAGGGGGCGAGTTGAGACCCAGTACTTC; cdr3_aa: CASADRGRVETQYF
d_call: TRBD1; v_call: TRBV18; j_call: TRBJ2-1; cdr3_length: 15; clone_size: NA; cdr3_nt: TGTGCCAGCTCACCGCTGGGACAGGGATACAATGAGCAGTTCTTC; cdr3_aa: CASSPLGQGYNEQFF
d_call: NA; v_call: TRBV6-6; j_call: TRBJ2-7; cdr3_length: 16; clone_size: few; cdr3_nt: TGTGCCAGCAGTTACTCGATTACGGTATTGCTCCACGAGCAGTACTTC; cdr3_aa: CASSYSITVLLHEQYF
d_call: NA; v_call: TRBV7-9; j_call: TRBJ1-4; cdr3_length: 13; clone_size: NA; cdr3_nt: TGTGCCAGCAGCCCCTCGGCTATTGAAAAACTGTTTTTT; cdr3_aa: CASSPSAIEKLFF
d_call: NA; v_call: TRBV11-2; j_call: TRBJ2-5; cdr3_length: 15; clone_size: few; cdr3_nt: TGTGCCAGCAGCTTAGGGGCAAAAGATCAAGAGACCCAGTACTTC; cdr3_aa: CASSLGAKDQETQYF
d_call: NA; v_call: TRBV14; j_call: TRBJ2-3; cdr3_length: 14; clone_size: NA; cdr3_nt: TGTGCCAGCAGCCAAAGATGGATCGCAGATACGCAGTATTTT; cdr3_aa: CASSQRWIADTQYF
d_call: TRBD1; v_call: TRBV5-1; j_call: TRBJ2-7; cdr3_length: 14; clone_size: NA; cdr3_nt: TGCGCCAGCTTCCGGGACAGGGGGCTTTACGAGCAGTACTTC; cdr3_aa: CASFRDRGLYEQYF
d_call: NA; v_call: TRBV7-8; j_call: TRBJ2-7; cdr3_length: 12; clone_size: few; cdr3_nt: TGTGCCAGCAGCCCCCCTGAGTACGAGCAGTACTTC; cdr3_aa: CASSPPEYEQYF
d_call: NA; v_call: TRBV6-5; j_call: TRBJ2-1; cdr3_length: 13; clone_size: NA; cdr3_nt: TGTGCCAGTAAGCAGGGGGGCTACAATGAGCAGTTCTTC; cdr3_aa: CASKQGGYNEQFF
d_call: NA; v_call: TRBV21-1; j_call: TRBJ2-7; cdr3_length: 19; clone_size: NA; cdr3_nt: TGTGCCACCAATCCCTCCACCTGGGAGGAAACGCCCGAAGCCCACGAGCAGTACTTC; cdr3_aa: CATNPSTWEETPEAHEQYF
d_call: NA; v_call: TRBV28; j_call: TRBJ2-4; cdr3_length: 13; clone_size: few; cdr3_nt: TGTGCCAGCGGTAGAGGGACCAAAAACATTCAGTACTTC; cdr3_aa: CASGRGTKNIQYF
d_call: TRBD2; v_call: TRBV6-6; j_call: TRBJ2-5; cdr3_length: 14; clone_size: many; cdr3_nt: TGTGCCAGCAGTTACTCTGGGACTAGAGAGACCCAGTACTTC; cdr3_aa: CASSYSGTRETQYF
d_call: NA; v_call: TRBV7-9; j_call: TRBJ2-1; cdr3_length: 17; clone_size: few; cdr3_nt: TGTGCCAGCAGCTTATGGGGGGGGGCGAGGACCTACAATGAGCAGTTCTTC; cdr3_aa: CASSLWGGARTYNEQFF
d_call: TRBD2; v_call: TRBV29-1; j_call: TRBJ2-7; cdr3_length: 13; clone_size: few; cdr3_nt: TGCAGCGTTCTACTAGCGGGACAGCACGAGCAGTACTTC; cdr3_aa: CSVLLAGQHEQYF
d_call: NA; v_call: TRBV4-1; j_call: TRBJ1-2; cdr3_length: 15; clone_size: few; cdr3_nt: TGCGCCAGCAGCCAAATGGGGGGACCCTTCTATGGCTACACCTTC; cdr3_aa: CASSQMGGPFYGYTF
d_call: TRBD1; v_call: TRBV6-6; j_call: TRBJ1-1; cdr3_length: 13; clone_size: few; cdr3_nt: TGTGCCAGCAGGCGGGACAGATACACTGAAGCTTTCTTT; cdr3_aa: CASRRDRYTEAFF
d_call: NA; v_call: TRBV12-3/TRBV12-4; j_call: TRBJ2-2; cdr3_length: 16; clone_size: NA; cdr3_nt: TGTGCCAGCAGTTTTTTTCGGACAGTCGGCACCGGGGAGCTGTTTTTT; cdr3_aa: CASSFFRTVGTGELFF
d_call: NA; v_call: TRBV6-1; j_call: TRBJ2-7; cdr3_length: 13; clone_size: few; cdr3_nt: TGTACCAGCAGTGACCGGATTCACTATGAGCAGTACTTC; cdr3_aa: CTSSDRIHYEQYF
d_call: NA; v_call: TRBV12-3/TRBV12-4; j_call: TRBJ1-5; cdr3_length: 14; clone_size: NA; cdr3_nt: TGTGCCAGCCCACTTGGGGACAAAAATCAGCCCCAGCATTTT; cdr3_aa: CASPLGDKNQPQHF
d_call: TRBD1; v_call: TRBV11-1; j_call: TRBJ1-2; cdr3_length: 16; clone_size: NA; cdr3_nt: TGTGCCAGCAGCAAAGCCGGAGGGACAGTTAACTATGGCTACACCTTC; cdr3_aa: CASSKAGGTVNYGYTF
d_call: TRBD2; v_call: TRBV7-6; j_call: TRBJ2-3; cdr3_length: 16; clone_size: few; cdr3_nt: TGTGCCAGCAGCCTGGATGGCGGGAGTAGTACAGATACGCAGTATTTT; cdr3_aa: CASSLDGGSSTDTQYF
d_call: NA; v_call: TRBV20-1; j_call: TRBJ2-7; cdr3_length: 13; clone_size: NA; cdr3_nt: TGCAGTGCTAGTTCAGGGGGAGGCTACGAGCAGTACTTC; cdr3_aa: CSASSGGGYEQYF
d_call: NA; v_call: TRBV6-1; j_call: TRBJ2-3; cdr3_length: 15; clone_size: once; cdr3_nt: TGTGCCAGCACCCACGCTGGAAGAAGCACAGATACGCAGTATTTT; cdr3_aa: CASTHAGRSTDTQYF
d_call: NA; v_call: TRBV11-2; j_call: TRBJ2-1; cdr3_length: 11; clone_size: NA; cdr3_nt: TGTGCCAGCAGCACCTCACTAGAGCAGTTCTTC; cdr3_aa: CASSTSLEQFF
d_call: NA; v_call: TRBV7-9; j_call: TRBJ2-1; cdr3_length: 13; clone_size: few; cdr3_nt: TGTGCCAGCAGCTTAGCGCCCCAGGATGAGCAGTTCTTC; cdr3_aa: CASSLAPQDEQFF
d_call: NA; v_call: TRBV15; j_call: TRBJ2-3; cdr3_length: 15; clone_size: NA; cdr3_nt: TGTGCCACCAGCAGAGGTTCCATTCGGGCAGATACGCAGTATTTT; cdr3_aa: CATSRGSIRADTQYF
d_call: NA; v_call: TRBV6-6; j_call: TRBJ1-1; cdr3_length: 14; clone_size: NA; cdr3_nt: TGTGCCAGCAGTTACTATGGCGTTAACACTGAAGCTTTCTTT; cdr3_aa: CASSYYGVNTEAFF
d_call: TRBD1; v_call: TRBV7-6; j_call: TRBJ2-7; cdr3_length: 15; clone_size: few; cdr3_nt: TGTGCCAGCAGCTTAGAACAGGGGGCCTTCTACGAGCAGTACTTC; cdr3_aa: CASSLEQGAFYEQYF
d_call: NA; v_call: TRBV5-4; j_call: TRBJ2-7; cdr3_length: 12; clone_size: NA; cdr3_nt: TGTGCCAGCAGCTTAACGGGACATGACCAGTACTTC; cdr3_aa: CASSLTGHDQYF
d_call: NA; v_call: TRBV7-2; j_call: TRBJ2-1; cdr3_length: 13; clone_size: NA; cdr3_nt: TGTGCCAGCAGCTCCCAGGGGTTAAATGAGCAGTTCTTC; cdr3_aa: CASSSQGLNEQFF
d_call: NA; v_call: TRBV20-1; j_call: TRBJ1-5; cdr3_length: 15; clone_size: few; cdr3_nt: TGCAGTGCTAGAGACCGGGGGTACCTAACGCAGCCCCAGCATTTT; cdr3_aa: CSARDRGYLTQPQHF